The next 20 T cell receptor beta chains were all read from a single sample in a study of blood T cell repertoires in COVID-19. Clones were sequenced by immunoSEQ multiplex PCR, and TCRdb holds only the in-frame ones, with some missing. This table holds more than 300,000 clones, approximately 89% found once. Sequenced input: peripheral blood. The receptors stem from a woman aged 25-40 years with COVID-19, enrolled during active disease.

This clone is a singleton in its sample. This chain links TRBV7-3 with TRBJ1-1; D not certain. V lost 6 bases and J 3 bases, leaving 14 bases between the germline ends. The CDR3 contains 14 residues. The germline gives CDR1 SGHTA, CDR2 FQGTGA. CDR3: CASRSPPADTEAFF. Here the CDR3 DNA reads TGTGCCAGCAGGTCGCCCCCCGCGGACACTGAAGCTTTCTTT.

Concerning this clone itself: This sample also contains other DNA sequences that code for the same CDR3. The J gene is TRBJ1-4, the V gene TRBV7-2; D gene unclear. Trimming removed 3 bases from V and 0 bases from J, with 8 bases in between. Germline CDR1 SGHTA, CDR2 FQGNSA. The CDR3 runs to 15 residues. In DNA form, the CDR3 reads TGTGCCAGCAGCTTGGGCACAGCAACTAATGAAAAACTGTTTTTT. Amino acids: CASSLGTATNEKLFF.

The chain joins TRBV19 to TRBJ1-6; D gene uncertain. Per germline, CDR1 LNHDA and CDR2 SQIVND (reference sequence). The CDR3 loop spans 13 amino acids. V was trimmed by 7 bases and J by 4 bases, leaving 8 bases between them. CDR3 nucleotide sequence: TGTGCCAGTACCCGTACATATAATTCACCCCTCCACTTT. Protein: CASTRTYNSPLHF.

The chain uses TRBV6-6 and TRBJ1-2; 7 nucleotides line up with TRBD1. The CDR3 has 14 amino acids. J was trimmed by 3 bases and V by 2 bases; bases with no gene match: 3. Germline V gene lookup returns CDR1 MNHNY and CDR2 SVGAGI (reference sequence). The CDR3 DNA sequence: TGTGCCAGCAGTTACACGGGACAGTACTATGGCTACACCTTC. Its protein product is CASSYTGQYYGYTF.

The genes are TRBV6-2 or TRBV6-3 and TRBJ1-2, with 12 bases lining up with TRBD1. In germline, CDR1 is MNHEY, CDR2 SVGEGT. J was trimmed by 5 bases and V by 4 bases; bases with no gene match: 5. This CDR3 has 15 residues. The CDR3 protein is CASSFGTGGKYGYTF. As DNA, the CDR3 is TGTGCCAGCAGTTTCGGGACAGGGGGCAAGTATGGCTACACCTTC.

There are a few counts of this clone. This chain links TRBV4-1 with TRBJ1-5; perhaps TRBD1 as D (5 bases). The CDR3 is 16 residues long. Per germline, CDR1 MGHRA and CDR2 YSYEKL. Trimming stripped 1 base from V and 4 bases from J, with 14 bases between. DNA of the CDR3: TGCGCCAGCAGCCAAGCCCCTTGGAGGGGAAATCAGCCCCAGCATTTT. It encodes CASSQAPWRGNQPQHF.

The rearrangement uses TRBV18 and TRBJ1-5, with D possibly TRBD1 on 5 matching bases. This CDR3 region has 13 residues. Deletions cut 6 bases from V and 4 bases from J, with 10 bases between. Germline V gene lookup returns CDR1 KGHSH and CDR2 LQKENI. The CDR3, as DNA: TGTGCCAGCTCCCGACAGATTAATCAGCCCCAGCATTTT. Protein: CASSRQINQPQHF.

This clone was recorded once. This rearrangement joins TRBV19 to TRBJ2-1; TRBD2 aligns across 11 bases. Trimming cost V 6 bases and J 9 bases; bases outside gene matches: 10. Germline assignment: CDR1 LNHDA and CDR2 SQIVND (reference sequence). This CDR3 contains 15 residues. The CDR3, as DNA: TGTGCCAGTAGGATTTCTAGCGGGGGGTTGGGTGAGCAGTTCTTC. It encodes CASRISSGGLGEQFF. Filled out from reference TRBV19 and TRBJ2-1, the complete variable domain reads DGGITQSPKYLFRKEGQNVTLSCEQNLNHDAMYWYRQDPGQGLRLIYYSQIVNDFQKGDIAEGYSVSREKKESFPLTVTSAQKNPTAFYLCASRISSGGLGEQFFGPGTRLTVL.

This chain connects TRBV5-4 to TRBJ1-5; D is uncertain. Looked up from germline, CDR1 is SGHNT and CDR2 is YYREEE (reference sequence). This CDR3 comprises 15 residues. The V end lost 1 base, the J end lost 1 base, and 9 bases lay between the germline ends. The DNA for the CDR3 is TGTGCCAGCAGCTTGAGTCCAGGCAGCAATCAGCCCCAGCATTTT. Amino acid sequence: CASSLSPGSNQPQHF.

V is TRBV3-1 (or the pseudogene TRBV3-2) and J is TRBJ2-3, with 7 bases lining up with TRBD1. Germline V gives CDR1 LGHDT, CDR2 YNNKEL (reference sequence). Unmatched junction bases numbered 8, after V lost 1 base and J lost 4 bases. The CDR3 consists of 16 residues. Written as DNA, the CDR3 is TGTGCCAGCAGCCAAGTCACAGGGGCTGGGGCAGATACGCAGTATTTT. Translated, it gives CASSQVTGAGADTQYF.

This clone was detected a few times. The chain has TRBV7-9 and TRBJ1-1; TRBD1 is a possible D gene (6 bases). The germline V gene has CDR1 SEHNR and CDR2 FQNEAQ (reference sequence). The CDR3 spans 14 residues. Trimming took 4 bases from V and 4 from J, leaving 13 bases between them. The CDR3 region is CASSSRQVITEAFF. The DNA of the CDR3 is TGTGCCAGCAGCTCAAGACAGGTGATCACTGAAGCTTTCTTT.

The chain uses TRBV6-1 and TRBJ1-6, with D perhaps matching TRBD1 (5 bases). CDR3 length equals 16 residues. Trimming removed 0 bases from V and 8 bases from J, with 14 bases in between. Looked up from germline, CDR1 is MNHNS and CDR2 is SASEGT. This CDR3 reads CASSEAPGGNYSPLHF. DNA for the CDR3: TGTGCCAGCAGTGAAGCCCCGGGGGGAAATTATTCACCCCTCCACTTT.

The V and J genes are TRBV2 and TRBJ1-5; D is possibly TRBD1 (5 bases). The CDR3 covers 14 residues. CDR1 and CDR2 from the germline V gene are SNHLY and FYNNEI. Trimming took 5 bases from V and 6 from J, leaving 14 bases between them. The chain's CDR3 is CASSQVGGVQPQHF. Written as DNA, the CDR3 is TGTGCCAGCAGTCAGGTGGGGGGAGTTCAGCCCCAGCATTTT.

The chain links TRBV6-2 or TRBV6-3 to TRBJ1-2; 8 bases fit TRBD1. J lost 4 bases, V lost 5 bases, and 6 bases had no gene match. CDR1 is MNHEY, CDR2 SVGEGT, per germline. The CDR3 has 14 residues. CDR3 protein: CASSTGGKIYGYTF. In DNA form, the CDR3 reads TGTGCCAGCAGTACAGGGGGGAAGATCTATGGCTACACCTTC.

This clone occurred once. V and J are TRBV28 and TRBJ1-1, with TRBD1 as a possible D gene (6 bases). Germline V gene lookup returns CDR1 MDHEN and CDR2 SYDVKM. Trimming shortened V by 3 bases and J by 0 bases, and 11 bases separated the two germline ends. The CDR3 consists of 15 residues. CDR3 nucleotides: TGTGCCAGCAGTTTCCTTGGGGGCCTGAACACTGAAGCTTTCTTT. It codes for CASSFLGGLNTEAFF.

The rearrangement links TRBV28 to TRBJ1-2; 7 nucleotides align to TRBD1. The trim removed 5 bases at V and 4 bases at J, leaving 4 bases unmatched. The CDR3 has 13 amino acids. Germline CDR1 is MDHEN and CDR2 is SYDVKM. CDR3 in amino acids: CASSQTGIYGYTF. Here the CDR3 DNA reads TGTGCCAGCAGTCAGACAGGGATCTATGGCTACACCTTC.

The chain combines TRBV28 with TRBJ2-3, with 8 positions matching TRBD2. The CDR3 runs to 19 residues. Per germline, CDR1 MDHEN and CDR2 SYDVKM. With 6 bases clipped from V and 5 bases from J, the junction kept 22 bases outside the gene matches. The DNA for the CDR3 is TGTGCCAGCAGCACCCAGCATGCGCGCGGGGGGTCCTCTTTAGATACGCAGTATTTT. It translates to CASSTQHARGGSSLDTQYF.

V gene TRBV2 combines with J gene TRBJ2-1, with 11 bases aligning to TRBD1. The germline gives CDR1 SNHLY, CDR2 FYNNEI. The ends lost 11 bases at V and 7 bases at J; junction bases unmatched: 13. CDR3 size: 15 residues. The CDR3 spells CAARSGTGGKNEQFF. CDR3 sequence (DNA): TGTGCCGCCAGATCCGGGACAGGGGGAAAAAATGAGCAGTTCTTC.

Only a few counts were recorded for this clone. This rearrangement joins TRBV24-1 to TRBJ2-1; D may be TRBD2 (6 bases). From germline, CDR1 is KGHDR and CDR2 SFDVKD. V lost 1 base to trimming and J lost 6 bases, with 15 bases between them. The CDR3 runs 16 residues. CDR3 sequence: CATSDFSMRGSNEQFF. CDR3 bases: TGTGCCACCAGTGATTTTTCAATGCGGGGCTCCAATGAGCAGTTCTTC.

This clone turned up a few times. J is TRBJ1-1 and V is TRBV6-5; TRBD1 matches at 9 bases. There are 15 residues in the CDR3. Per germline, CDR1 MNHEY and CDR2 SVGAGI. The V segment lost 6 bases and the J segment 1 base; nucleotides outside the gene matches: 6. CDR3 coding DNA: TGTGCCAGCAGGTTACAGGGGGCAGCGAACACTGAAGCTTTCTTT. It yields the protein CASRLQGAANTEAFF.